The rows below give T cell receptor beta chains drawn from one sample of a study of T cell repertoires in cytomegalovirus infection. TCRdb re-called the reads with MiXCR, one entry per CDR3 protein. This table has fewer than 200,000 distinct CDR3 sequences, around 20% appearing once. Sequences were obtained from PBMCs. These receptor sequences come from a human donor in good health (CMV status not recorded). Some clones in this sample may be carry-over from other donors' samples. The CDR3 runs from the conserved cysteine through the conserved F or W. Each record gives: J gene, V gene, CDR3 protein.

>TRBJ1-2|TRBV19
CASSIDPGGAAYGYTF
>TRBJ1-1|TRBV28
CASSLGTGDTEAFF
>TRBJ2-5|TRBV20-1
CSAEQGLQETQYF
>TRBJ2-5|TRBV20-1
CTARSRSERGQWTQYF
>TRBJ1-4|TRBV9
CASSVGQGNEKLFF
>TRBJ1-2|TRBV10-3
CAIGGGNYGYTF
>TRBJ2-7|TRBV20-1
CSARQLPPNEQYF
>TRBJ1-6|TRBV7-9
CASSLGGQGGSPLHF
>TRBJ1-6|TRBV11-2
CASSSLPFVGTENSPLHF
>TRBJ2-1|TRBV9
CASSENLAAMEQFF
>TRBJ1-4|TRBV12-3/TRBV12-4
CASSFDRGDVEKLFF
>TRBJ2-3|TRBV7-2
CASSPLAGPPQIDTQYF
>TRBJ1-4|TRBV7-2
CASSPRGEMGEKLFF
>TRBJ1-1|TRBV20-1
CSARDLGVSTEAFF
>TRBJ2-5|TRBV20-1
CCASRGGETQYF
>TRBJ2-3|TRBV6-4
CASSDDGQGTDTQYF
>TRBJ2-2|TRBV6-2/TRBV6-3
CASSYLTQSNTGELFF
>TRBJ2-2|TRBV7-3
CASSPTPSSGELFF
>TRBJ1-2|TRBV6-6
CASSSSGGLGGGYTF
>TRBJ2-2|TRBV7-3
CASGRGINTGELFF
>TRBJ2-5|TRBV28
CASSPTRAQETQYF